This T cell receptor beta chain was retrieved from a study of long-term antiretroviral therapy in people with HIV. Germline-derived CDR1 and CDR2 are PRHDT and FYEKMQ (reference sequence). Trimming took off 0 bases at V and 4 bases at J, with 13 bases between the two ends. The CDR3 covers 15 residues. Two or more post-ART PBMC samples, plus at least one pre-ART sample, were available for each donor. Each HIV-infected participant was given treatment in the United States. The authors ran the immunoSEQ assay, v3.0, at survey level. Sequencing was designed to cover roughly 40,000-55,000 T-cell genomes in each sample. This table comes from immunoSEQ multiplex PCR, and its TCRdb copy is limited to in-frame clones, with some not included. The data show around 38,000 clones, approximately 94% seen once.

The starting material was unsorted PBMCs, obtained 9 to 9.5 years after starting antiretroviral therapy. This clonotype was sampled from a man younger than 40 with HIV. The chain combines TRBV13 with TRBJ2-7; D gene uncertain. The CDR3 protein is CASSLGQNHPYEQYV. CDR3 nucleotide sequence: TGTGCCAGCAGCTTAGGTCAGAACCATCCTTACGAGCAGTACGTC.